Listed here is a single T cell receptor (beta chain). Its target is unknown. This CDR3 has 15 residues. V was clipped by 0 bases and J by 9 bases; unmatched bases: 8. From germline, CDR1 is SGHAT and CDR2 FQDESV (reference sequence). Incorporated into the TCR beta cDNA libraries were unique molecular identifiers, which served to reduce PCR and sequencing biases. T cells numbering 1 to 10 million yielded cDNA molecules that totaled roughly 500,000. TCRdb independently ran MiXCR on the PCR reads; one entry per CDR3 protein. This sample carries hundreds of thousands of distinct CDR3 sequences, around 50% of them seen once, and the ten largest clones take approximately 4.3%. This record belongs to a study of post-analysis software for immune sequencing data. Whole-study findings and limits: The F measure placed samples prepared in the same batch into strongly shared clusters. Multiple sclerosis patients showed significantly lower normalized Chao1 diversity than controls did. Controls had lower frequencies than patients of roughly five TRBV segments, which included TRBV5-6, TRBV5-1 and TRBV20-1.

Sample: blood. The source is a girl aged 5 to 17 with multiple sclerosis. The V and J genes are TRBV11-1 and TRBJ2-1; TRBD2 aligns across 7 bases. This CDR3 reads CASSLAGTKLGEQFF. The CDR3, as DNA: TGTGCCAGCAGCTTAGCGGGGACTAAGCTTGGTGAGCAGTTCTTC.